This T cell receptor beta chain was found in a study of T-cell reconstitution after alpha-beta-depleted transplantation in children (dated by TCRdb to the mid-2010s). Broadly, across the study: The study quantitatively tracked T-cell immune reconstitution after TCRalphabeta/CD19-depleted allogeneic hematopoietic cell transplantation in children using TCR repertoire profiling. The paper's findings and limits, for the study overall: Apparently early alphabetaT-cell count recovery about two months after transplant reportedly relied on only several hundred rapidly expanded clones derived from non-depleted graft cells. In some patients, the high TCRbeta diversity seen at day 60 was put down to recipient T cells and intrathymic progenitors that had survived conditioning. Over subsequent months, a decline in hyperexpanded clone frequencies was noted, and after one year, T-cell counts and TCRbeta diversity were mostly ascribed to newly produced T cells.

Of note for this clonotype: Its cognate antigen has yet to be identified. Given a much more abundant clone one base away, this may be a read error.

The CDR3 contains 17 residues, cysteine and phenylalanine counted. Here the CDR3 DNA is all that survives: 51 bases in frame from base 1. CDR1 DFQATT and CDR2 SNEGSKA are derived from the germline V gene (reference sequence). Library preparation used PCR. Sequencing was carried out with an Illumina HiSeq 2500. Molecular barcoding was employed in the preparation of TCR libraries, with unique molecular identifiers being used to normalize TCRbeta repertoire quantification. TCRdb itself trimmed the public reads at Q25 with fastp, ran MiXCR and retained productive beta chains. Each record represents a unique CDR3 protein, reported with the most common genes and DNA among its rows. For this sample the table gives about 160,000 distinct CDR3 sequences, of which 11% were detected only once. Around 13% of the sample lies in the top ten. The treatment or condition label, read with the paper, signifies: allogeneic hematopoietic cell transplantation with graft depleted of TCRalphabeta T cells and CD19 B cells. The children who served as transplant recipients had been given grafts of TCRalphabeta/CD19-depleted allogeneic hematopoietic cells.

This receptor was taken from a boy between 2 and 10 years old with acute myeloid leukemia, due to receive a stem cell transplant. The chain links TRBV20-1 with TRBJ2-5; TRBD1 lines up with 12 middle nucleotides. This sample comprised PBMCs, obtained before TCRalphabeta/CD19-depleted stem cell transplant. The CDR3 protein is CCARGGTGGIVAETQYF. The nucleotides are TGCTGTGCTAGGGGGGGGACAGGGGGCATAGTGGCGGAGACCCAGTACTTC.